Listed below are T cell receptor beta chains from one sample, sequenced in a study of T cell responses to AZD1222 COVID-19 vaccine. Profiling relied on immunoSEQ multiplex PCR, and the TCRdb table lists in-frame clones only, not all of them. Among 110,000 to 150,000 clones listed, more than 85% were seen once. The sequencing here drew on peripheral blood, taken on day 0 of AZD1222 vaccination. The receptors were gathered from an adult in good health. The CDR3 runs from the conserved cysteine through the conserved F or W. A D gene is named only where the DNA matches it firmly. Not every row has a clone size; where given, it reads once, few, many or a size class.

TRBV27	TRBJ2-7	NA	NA	CASSLSGAPYEQYF	TGTGCCAGCAGTCTCTCCGGGGCCCCTTACGAGCAGTACTTC
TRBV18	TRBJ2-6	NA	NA	CASSNSGANVLTF	TGTGCCAGCTCAAACTCTGGGGCCAACGTCCTGACTTTC
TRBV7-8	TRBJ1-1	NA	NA	CASSSYGQSQNEAEAFF	TGTGCCAGCAGCTCCTATGGACAGAGTCAAAATGAGGCTGAAGCTTTCTTT
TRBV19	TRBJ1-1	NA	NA	CASSRDFDTEAFF	TGTGCCAGTAGCAGGGATTTTGACACTGAAGCTTTCTTT
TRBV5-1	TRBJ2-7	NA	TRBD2	CASSVPGGRAIEQYF	TGCGCCAGCAGCGTTCCTGGGGGGAGGGCAATAGAGCAGTACTTC
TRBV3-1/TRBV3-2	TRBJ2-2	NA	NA	CASSQAYTGELFF	TGTGCCAGCAGCCAGGCCTACACCGGGGAGCTGTTTTTT
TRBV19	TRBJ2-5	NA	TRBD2	CASSSLRLAGGETQYF	TGTGCCAGTAGTTCCCTTCGACTAGCGGGAGGAGAGACCCAGTACTTC
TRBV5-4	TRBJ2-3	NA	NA	CASSLDVGSSTDTQYF	TGTGCCAGCAGCTTGGATGTCGGTTCTAGCACAGATACGCAGTATTTT
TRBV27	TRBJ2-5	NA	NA	CARVQEPKETQYF	TGTGCCAGAGTCCAAGAGCCAAAAGAGACCCAGTACTTC
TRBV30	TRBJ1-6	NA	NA	CAWSRVGGGDNSPLHF	TGTGCCTGGAGTCGGGTAGGTGGGGGCGATAATTCACCCCTCCACTTT
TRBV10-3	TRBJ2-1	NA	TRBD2	CAISEELAVNSYNEQFF	TGTGCCATCAGTGAGGAACTAGCGGTTAACTCCTACAATGAGCAGTTCTTC
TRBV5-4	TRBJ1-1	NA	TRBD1	CASSPDRGWAEAFF	TGTGCCAGCAGCCCCGACAGGGGATGGGCTGAAGCTTTCTTT
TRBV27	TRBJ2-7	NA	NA	CASSLQGPTYEQYF	TGTGCCAGCAGTTTACAGGGGCCTACCTACGAGCAGTACTTC
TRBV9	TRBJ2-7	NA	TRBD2	CASSLLAGGYEQYF	TGTGCCAGCAGCCTATTAGCGGGAGGCTACGAGCAGTACTTC
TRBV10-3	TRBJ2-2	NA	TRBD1	CAIRQGANTGELFF	TGTGCCATCAGACAGGGGGCCAACACCGGGGAGCTGTTTTTT
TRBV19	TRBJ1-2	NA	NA	CASTPGRDNYGYTF	TGTGCCAGTACTCCGGGTAGGGACAACTATGGCTACACCTTC
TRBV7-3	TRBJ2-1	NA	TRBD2	CASSLNRTSSYNEQFF	TGTGCCAGCAGCTTAAATCGGACTAGCTCCTACAATGAGCAGTTCTTC
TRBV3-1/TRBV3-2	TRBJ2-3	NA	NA	CATQQGDYTDTQYF	TGTGCCACCCAACAGGGGGACTACACAGATACGCAGTATTTT
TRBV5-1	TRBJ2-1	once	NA	CASSPGAGRSSYNEQFF	TGCGCCAGCAGCCCTGGGGCGGGACGGAGCTCCTACAATGAGCAGTTCTTC
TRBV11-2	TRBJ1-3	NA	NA	CASSLDLFSGNTIYF	TGTGCCAGCAGCTTAGATCTGTTCTCTGGAAACACCATATATTTT
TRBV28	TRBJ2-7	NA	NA	CASSWAGRSSYEQYF	TGTGCCAGCAGTTGGGCGGGGAGGAGCTCCTACGAGCAGTACTTC
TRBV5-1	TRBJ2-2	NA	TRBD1	CASSLAAGGAGTGELFF	TGCGCCAGCAGCTTGGCGGCAGGGGGCGCGGGCACCGGGGAGCTGTTTTTT
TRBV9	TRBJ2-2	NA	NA	CASSVAGWKESPGELFF	TGTGCCAGCAGCGTAGCAGGGTGGAAAGAGAGCCCCGGGGAGCTGTTTTTT
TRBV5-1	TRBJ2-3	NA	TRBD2	CASSSVGTRVNTQYF	TGCGCCAGCAGCTCGGTTGGGACTAGAGTAAATACGCAGTATTTT
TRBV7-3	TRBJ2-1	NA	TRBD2	CASSHLAGGRPVEQFF	TGTGCCAGCAGCCACCTAGCGGGAGGGCGACCGGTTGAGCAGTTCTTC
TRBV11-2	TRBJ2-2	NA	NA	CASSLQGTGELFF	TGTGCCAGCAGCTTACAGGGCACCGGGGAGCTGTTTTTT
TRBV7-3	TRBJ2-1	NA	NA	CASSGHGGEQFF	TGTGCCAGCAGCGGGCACGGGGGCGAGCAGTTCTTC